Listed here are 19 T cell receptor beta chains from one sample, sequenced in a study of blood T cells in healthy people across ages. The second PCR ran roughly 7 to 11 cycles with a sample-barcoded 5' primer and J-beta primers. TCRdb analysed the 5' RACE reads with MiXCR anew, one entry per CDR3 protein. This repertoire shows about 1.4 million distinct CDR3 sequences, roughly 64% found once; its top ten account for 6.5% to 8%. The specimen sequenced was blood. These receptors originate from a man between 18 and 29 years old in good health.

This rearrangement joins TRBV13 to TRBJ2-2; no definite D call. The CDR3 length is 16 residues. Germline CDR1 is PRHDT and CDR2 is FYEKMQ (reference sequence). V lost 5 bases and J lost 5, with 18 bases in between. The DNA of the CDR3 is TGTGCCAGCAGCATGGGCCGCCCTGGGTTGACCGGGGAGCTGTTTTTT. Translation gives CASSMGRPGLTGELFF.

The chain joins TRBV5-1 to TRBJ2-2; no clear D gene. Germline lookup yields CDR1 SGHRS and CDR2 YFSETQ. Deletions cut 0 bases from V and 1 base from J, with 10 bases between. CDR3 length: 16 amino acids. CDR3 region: CASSLEGTLNTGELFF. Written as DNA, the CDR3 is TGCGCCAGCAGCTTGGAGGGCACCCTGAACACCGGGGAGCTGTTTTTT.

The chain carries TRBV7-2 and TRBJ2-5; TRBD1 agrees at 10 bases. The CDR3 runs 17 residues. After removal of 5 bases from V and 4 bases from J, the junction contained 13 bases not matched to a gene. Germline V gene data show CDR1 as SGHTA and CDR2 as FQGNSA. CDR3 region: CASSRGIGQGERETQYF. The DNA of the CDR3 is TGTGCCAGCAGCCGTGGGATCGGACAGGGGGAGAGAGAGACCCAGTACTTC.

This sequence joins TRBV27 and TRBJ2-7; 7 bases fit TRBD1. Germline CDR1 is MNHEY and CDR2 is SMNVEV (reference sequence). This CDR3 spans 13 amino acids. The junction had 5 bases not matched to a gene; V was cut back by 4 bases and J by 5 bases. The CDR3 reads CASSSTGAHEQYF. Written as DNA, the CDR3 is TGTGCCAGCAGTTCTACAGGGGCCCACGAGCAGTACTTC.

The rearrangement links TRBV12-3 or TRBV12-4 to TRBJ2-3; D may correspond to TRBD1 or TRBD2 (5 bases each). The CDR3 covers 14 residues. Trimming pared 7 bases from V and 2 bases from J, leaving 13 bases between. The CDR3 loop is CASISGTTTDTQYF. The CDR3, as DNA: TGTGCCAGCATCTCCGGGACCACCACAGATACGCAGTATTTT.

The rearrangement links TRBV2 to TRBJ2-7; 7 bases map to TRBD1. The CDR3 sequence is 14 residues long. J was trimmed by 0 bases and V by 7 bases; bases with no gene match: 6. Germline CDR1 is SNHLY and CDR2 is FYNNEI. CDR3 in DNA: TGTGCCAGCAACTTACAGGGGATCTCCTACGAGCAGTACTTC. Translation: CASNLQGISYEQYF.

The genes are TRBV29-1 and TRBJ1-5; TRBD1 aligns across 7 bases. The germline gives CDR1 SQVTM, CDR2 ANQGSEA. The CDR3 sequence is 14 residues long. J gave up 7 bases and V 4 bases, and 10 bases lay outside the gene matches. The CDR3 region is CSVGTGSFNQPQHF. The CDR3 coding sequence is TGCAGCGTTGGGACAGGTTCATTTAACCAGCCCCAGCATTTT.

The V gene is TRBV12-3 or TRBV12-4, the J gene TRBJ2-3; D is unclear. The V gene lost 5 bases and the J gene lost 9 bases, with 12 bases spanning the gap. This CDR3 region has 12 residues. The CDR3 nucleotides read TGTGCCAGCAGTCCCCCAAGGCGAACGCAGTATTTT. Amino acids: CASSPPRRTQYF.

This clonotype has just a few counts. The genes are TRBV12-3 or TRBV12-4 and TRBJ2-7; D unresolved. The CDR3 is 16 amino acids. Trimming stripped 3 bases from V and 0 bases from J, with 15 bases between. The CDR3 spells CASSFDHPISSYEQYF. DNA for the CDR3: TGTGCCAGCAGTTTTGATCATCCGATCAGCTCCTACGAGCAGTACTTC.

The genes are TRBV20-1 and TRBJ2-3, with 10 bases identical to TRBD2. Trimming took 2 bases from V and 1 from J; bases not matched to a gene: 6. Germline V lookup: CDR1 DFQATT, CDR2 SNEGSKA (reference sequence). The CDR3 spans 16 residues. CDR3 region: CSARSSGGPRTDTQYF. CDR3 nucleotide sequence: TGCAGTGCTAGATCTAGCGGGGGCCCCCGCACAGATACGCAGTATTTT.

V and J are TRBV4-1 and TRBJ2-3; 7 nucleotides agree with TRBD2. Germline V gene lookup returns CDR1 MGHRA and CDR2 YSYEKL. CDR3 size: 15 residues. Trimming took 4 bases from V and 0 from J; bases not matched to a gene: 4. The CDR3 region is CASSPRRESTDTQYF. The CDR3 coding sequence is TGCGCCAGCAGCCCGAGGCGGGAGAGCACAGATACGCAGTATTTT.

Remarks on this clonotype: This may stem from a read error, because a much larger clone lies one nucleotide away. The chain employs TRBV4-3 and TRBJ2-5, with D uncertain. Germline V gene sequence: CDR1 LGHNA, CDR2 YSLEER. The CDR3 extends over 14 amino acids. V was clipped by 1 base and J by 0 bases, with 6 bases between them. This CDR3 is CASSQVGYQETQYF. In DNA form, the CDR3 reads TGCGCCAGCAGCCAAGTAGGGTACCAAGAGACCCAGTACTTC.

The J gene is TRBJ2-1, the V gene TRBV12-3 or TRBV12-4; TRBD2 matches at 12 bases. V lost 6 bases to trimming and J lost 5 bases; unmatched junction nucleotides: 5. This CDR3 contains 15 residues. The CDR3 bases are TGTGCCAGCAGATCTAGCGGGAGGGTCAACAATGAGCAGTTCTTC. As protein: CASRSSGRVNNEQFF.

CDR3 region: CASSLQGAHVAKNIQYF. CDR3 sequence (DNA): TGTGCCAGCAGCCTACAGGGGGCACACGTAGCCAAAAACATTCAGTACTTC. The chain links TRBV12-3 or TRBV12-4 to TRBJ2-4, with TRBD1 matching over 9 bases. There are 17 residues in the CDR3. V was pared by 6 bases and J by 0 bases, with 9 bases of the junction left unmatched.

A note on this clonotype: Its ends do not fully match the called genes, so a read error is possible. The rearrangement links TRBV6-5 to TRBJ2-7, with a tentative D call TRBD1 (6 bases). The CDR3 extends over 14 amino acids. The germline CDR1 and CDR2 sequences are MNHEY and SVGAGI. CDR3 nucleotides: TGTGCCAGCAGTTACAACAGGGATTCCTGCGAGCAGTACTTC. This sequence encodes CASSYNRDSCEQYF.

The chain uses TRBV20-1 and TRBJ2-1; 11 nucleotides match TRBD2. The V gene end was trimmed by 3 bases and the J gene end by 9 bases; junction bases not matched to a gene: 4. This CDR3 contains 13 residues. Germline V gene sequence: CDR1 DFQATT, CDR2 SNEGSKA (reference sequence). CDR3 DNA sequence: TGCAGTGCTAGTGGGACTAGCGGAACTGAGCAGTTCTTC. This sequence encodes CSASGTSGTEQFF.

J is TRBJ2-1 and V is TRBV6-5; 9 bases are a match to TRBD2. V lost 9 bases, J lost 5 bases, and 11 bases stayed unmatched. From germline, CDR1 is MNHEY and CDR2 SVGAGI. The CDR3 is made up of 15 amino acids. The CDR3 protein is CARRPGLALDNEQFF. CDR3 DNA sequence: TGTGCCAGAAGACCGGGACTAGCTCTCGACAATGAGCAGTTCTTC.

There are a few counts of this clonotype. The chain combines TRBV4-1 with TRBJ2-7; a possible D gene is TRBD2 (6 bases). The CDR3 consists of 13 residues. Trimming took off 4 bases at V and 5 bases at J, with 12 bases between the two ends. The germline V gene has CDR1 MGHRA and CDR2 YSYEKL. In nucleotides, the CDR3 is TGCGCCAGCAGCCGGACTACCCCTGACGAGCAGTACTTC. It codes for CASSRTTPDEQYF.

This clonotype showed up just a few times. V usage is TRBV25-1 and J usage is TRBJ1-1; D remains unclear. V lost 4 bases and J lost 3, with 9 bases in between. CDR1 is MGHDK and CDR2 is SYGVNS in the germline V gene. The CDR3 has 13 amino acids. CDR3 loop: CASSARVDTEAFF. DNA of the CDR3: TGTGCCAGCAGTGCGAGGGTGGACACTGAAGCTTTCTTT.